This T cell receptor beta chain was identified during a study of neoadjuvant anti-PD-1 for oral cavity cancer. Losses at the gene ends were 3 bases for V and 7 bases for J; bases not matched to a gene: 5. The CDR3 loop spans 13 amino acids. Germline lookup yields CDR1 MNHEY and CDR2 SMNVEV (reference sequence). Using immunoSEQ multiplex PCR, the repertoire was profiled, and TCRdb retains in-frame clones only, with some absent. The sample lists approximately 83,000 clones; around 80% were seen once. This clonotype originated in a person aged 40-85 years with oral cavity squamous cell carcinoma. V and J are TRBV27 and TRBJ1-2; 7 nucleotides line up with TRBD1. This specimen was PBMCs, taken before nivolumab (anti-PD-1) treatment. CDR3 DNA: TGTGCCAGCAGTTTCCGGACAGGCGGTGGCTACACCTTC. It is translated as CASSFRTGGGYTF.